This entry lists 23 T cell receptor beta chains sequenced from one sample in a study of cytomegalovirus exposure and HLA in healthy donors. The PCR used 60 Vbeta and 13 Jbeta primers. The method was immunoSEQ multiplex PCR; TCRdb's version includes in-frame clones alone and lacks a portion of them. The sample consists of 100,000 to 150,000 clones, around 83% of them appearing once. The sequenced sample was PBMCs. The receptors stem from a girl aged 2 to 9 in good health and CMV-seronegative.

CDR3 bases: TGTGCCACCTCTCCCGGACAGGGAACAACTAATGAAAAACTGTTTTTT. Translated, it gives CATSPGQGTTNEKLFF. The gene calls are TRBV7-9 and TRBJ1-4, with 8 bases that match TRBD1. The CDR3 has 16 residues. Germline V gene lookup returns CDR1 SEHNR and CDR2 FQNEAQ (reference sequence). The V and J ends lost 10 bases and 0 bases, in that order; junction bases with no gene match: 10.

The chain couples TRBV6-5 to TRBJ2-7, with D perhaps matching TRBD2 (5 bases). From germline, CDR1 is MNHEY and CDR2 SVGAGI. The CDR3 length is 13 residues. The ends were cut back, 2 bases at V and 6 bases at J, with 11 bases in the middle. The CDR3 reads CASSYLNGGEQYF. The CDR3 DNA reads TGTGCCAGCAGTTACCTCAATGGAGGCGAGCAGTACTTC.

The chain employs TRBV27 and TRBJ2-1; 12 bases are a match to TRBD2. V lost 6 bases to trimming and J lost 4 bases; unmatched junction nucleotides: 10. CDR1 is MNHEY and CDR2 is SMNVEV in the germline V gene (reference sequence). The length of the CDR3 is 17 residues. The CDR3 DNA reads TGTGCCAGCAGCCCGCGGGGACTAGCGGGCCTATACAATGAGCAGTTCTTC. It specifies CASSPRGLAGLYNEQFF.

This clone has just a few counts. The V call is TRBV6-4, the J call TRBJ2-1; 11 bases are shared with TRBD2. Trimming removed 4 bases from V and 8 bases from J; junction bases left unmatched: 7. CDR1 and CDR2 (germline): MRHNA, SNTAGT. The CDR3 spans 15 residues. CDR3: CASSAGLAGGDEQFF. The CDR3 DNA reads TGTGCCAGCAGTGCCGGATTAGCGGGGGGGGATGAGCAGTTCTTC.

This clone was seen a single time. V and J are TRBV6-4 and TRBJ1-6, with D perhaps TRBD1 (5 bases). Germline V gene lookup returns CDR1 MRHNA and CDR2 SNTAGT. This CDR3 has 15 residues. The V end lost 5 bases, the J end lost 10 bases, and 18 bases lay between the germline ends. CDR3 region: CASSTSGGGNSPLHF. CDR3 DNA: TGTGCCAGCAGTACATCGGGGGGAGGGAACTCACCCCTCCACTTT.

V is TRBV6-1 and J is TRBJ2-1; TRBD1 is a possible D gene (5 bases). Germline V CDR1 and CDR2: MNHNS, SASEGT. V gave up 2 bases and J gave up 0 bases, with 8 bases separating them. CDR3 length equals 15 residues. As DNA, the CDR3 is TGTGCCAGCAGTGAATTCGACAGCTCCTACAATGAGCAGTTCTTC. Translating gives CASSEFDSSYNEQFF.

CDR3 in amino acids: CASSDSTGLSPTNEKLFF. CDR3 sequence (DNA): TGTGCCAGCAGCGACTCGACAGGGCTATCGCCAACTAATGAAAAACTGTTTTTT. The gene calls are TRBV7-9 and TRBJ1-4, with 7 bases that match TRBD1. Germline assignment: CDR1 SEHNR and CDR2 FQNEAQ (reference sequence). J was trimmed by 0 bases and V by 5 bases; bases with no gene match: 12. The CDR3 has 18 amino acids.

The rearrangement links TRBV5-1 to TRBJ2-2; 8 bases are shared with TRBD1. The V gene's germline CDR1 is SGHRS and CDR2 YFSETQ. After removal of 4 bases from V and 8 bases from J, the junction contained 4 bases not matched to a gene. This CDR3 has 13 amino acids. The CDR3 loop is CASSPDRAGELFF. CDR3 DNA: TGCGCCAGCAGCCCGGACAGGGCGGGGGAGCTGTTTTTT. The whole variable domain, remainder taken from reference TRBV5-1 and TRBJ2-2, is KAGVTQTPRYLIKTRGQQVTLSCSPISGHRSVSWYQQTPGQGLQFLFEYFSETQRNKGNFPGRFSGRQFSNSRSEMNVSTLELGDSALYLCASSPDRAGELFFGEGSRLTVL.

V usage is TRBV27 and J usage is TRBJ1-1, with D tentatively TRBD1 (5 bases). CDR1 MNHEY and CDR2 SMNVEV come from the germline V gene (reference sequence). The CDR3 contains 14 residues. V was pared by 3 bases and J by 4 bases, with 12 bases between. CDR3 in amino acids: CASSFYVGGTEAFF. Written as DNA, the CDR3 is TGTGCCAGCAGTTTTTACGTGGGGGGCACTGAAGCTTTCTTT.

This rearrangement joins TRBV5-6 to TRBJ2-5; D is possibly TRBD2 (5 bases). Between the trimmed V and J ends, which lost 1 base and 2 bases, there was a span of 12 bases. Germline assignment: CDR1 SGHDT and CDR2 YYEEEE. The CDR3 extends over 15 amino acids. The CDR3 nucleotides are TGTGCCAGCAGCTTGTATTTGAGGGTTCAAGAGACCCAGTACTTC. It encodes CASSLYLRVQETQYF.

The chain joins TRBV11-2 to TRBJ2-7; 10 positions agree with TRBD2. The CDR3 runs to 15 residues. V shed 2 bases and J 5 bases; nucleotides not matched to a gene: 6. From germline, CDR1 is SGHAT and CDR2 FQNNGV. CDR3 region: CASSLLLAGINEQYF. The CDR3 nucleotides read TGTGCCAGCAGCTTACTACTAGCGGGAATAAACGAGCAGTACTTC.

The V gene is TRBV2, the J gene TRBJ1-6; D gene ambiguous. V shed 2 bases and J shed 9 bases, with 8 bases lying between them. The CDR3 extends over 13 amino acids. Germline V gene data show CDR1 as SNHLY and CDR2 as FYNNEI. CDR3 sequence (DNA): TGTGCCAGCAGTGAATGGTACACTTCACCCCTCCACTTT. This codes for CASSEWYTSPLHF.

This clone was counted once. The CDR3 DNA reads TGTGCCAGCGGCGGGACTCGCCAGACCCTCGCCAAAAACATTCAGTACTTC. Amino acids: CASGGTRQTLAKNIQYF. This chain connects TRBV6-7 to TRBJ2-4; the D gene is possibly TRBD2 (6 bases). TRBV6-7 is flagged as an ORF with uncertain function. The length of the CDR3 is 17 residues. V gave up 8 bases and J gave up 1 base, with 21 bases separating them.

J is TRBJ2-3 and V is TRBV7-9, with 9 bases aligning to TRBD2. This CDR3 spans 15 amino acids. Germline values: CDR1 SEHNR, CDR2 FQNEAQ (reference sequence). Trimming cost V 4 bases and J 5 bases; bases outside gene matches: 7. CDR3 sequence reads: CASSSPSGAGDTQYF. The CDR3, as DNA: TGTGCCAGCAGCTCGCCTAGCGGGGCGGGAGATACGCAGTATTTT.

The chain joins TRBV4-2 to TRBJ2-7, with a tentative D call TRBD2 (5 bases). Trimming took 3 bases from V and 1 from J, leaving 10 bases between them. CDR1 and CDR2 from the germline V gene are LGHNA and YNFKEQ. The length of the CDR3 is 14 residues. The CDR3 protein is CASSQAAVSYEQYF. The CDR3 DNA sequence: TGTGCCAGCAGCCAGGCAGCGGTATCCTACGAGCAGTACTTC.

The chain recombines TRBV25-1 with TRBJ2-7, with TRBD1 matching over 8 bases. Trimming at V came to 5 bases and at J to 4 bases, leaving 10 bases not matched to a gene. Germline V CDR1 and CDR2: MGHDK, SYGVNS. The length of the CDR3 is 15 residues. This CDR3 reads CASSLTGTGGYEQYF. CDR3 DNA: TGTGCCAGCAGTTTAACCGGGACAGGCGGTTACGAGCAGTACTTC.

In DNA, the CDR3 is TGCGCCAGCAGCCCGGGGACAGGCGATTCGGACACTGAAGCTTTCTTT. Residues: CASSPGTGDSDTEAFF. This chain connects TRBV4-3 to TRBJ1-1, with 8 positions matching TRBD1. The V and J ends lost 4 bases and 3 bases, in that order; junction bases with no gene match: 10. This CDR3 has 16 residues. CDR1 is LGHNA and CDR2 is YSLEER in the germline V gene.

This rearrangement joins TRBV11-2 to TRBJ1-2, with a tentative D call TRBD1 (5 bases). Trimming removed 3 bases from V and 4 bases from J, with 15 bases in between. The CDR3 has 15 amino acids. Looked up from germline, CDR1 is SGHAT and CDR2 is FQNNGV. CDR3 in DNA: TGTGCCAGCAGCTTTAGTGTCAGGGAAGGCTATGGCTACACCTTC. Protein product: CASSFSVREGYGYTF.

The V call is TRBV7-9, the J call TRBJ1-3; D not certain. This CDR3 has 17 residues. The germline V gene encodes CDR1 SEHNR and CDR2 FQNEAQ (reference sequence). Trimming left V 0 bases short and J 0 bases short, with 12 bases between. DNA of the CDR3: TGTGCCAGCAGCTTAGCGAGAACCGTCGACTCTGGAAACACCATATATTTT. Translated: CASSLARTVDSGNTIYF. The full variable domain, in which reference TRBV7-9 and TRBJ1-3 provide the parts outside the CDR3, is DTGVSQNPRHKITKRGQNVTFRCDPISEHNRLYWYRQTLGQGPEFLTYFQNEAQLEKSRLLSDRFSAERPKGSFSTLEIQRTEQGDSAMYLCASSLARTVDSGNTIYFGEGSWLTVV.

There are a few counts of this clone. The gene calls are TRBV4-1 and TRBJ1-3; TRBD1 matches at 7 bases. CDR1 and CDR2 (germline): MGHRA, YSYEKL. The CDR3 length is 16 residues. Trimming at V came to 0 bases and at J to 1 base, leaving 3 bases not matched to a gene. CDR3 DNA sequence: TGCGCCAGCAGCCAAGATCAGGGGGTTTCTGGAAACACCATATATTTT. Protein sequence: CASSQDQGVSGNTIYF.

The chain combines TRBV9 with TRBJ1-1, with D possibly TRBD1 on 6 matching bases. The V gene's germline CDR1 is SGDLS and CDR2 YYNGEE. This CDR3 spans 15 amino acids. Trimming cost V 3 bases and J 0 bases, with 12 bases left between them. CDR3: CASSALTGMNTEAFF. CDR3 bases: TGTGCCAGCAGCGCCCTGACAGGCATGAACACTGAAGCTTTCTTT.

J is TRBJ2-6 and V is TRBV4-2; the D is unclear. This CDR3 comprises 19 residues. Germline lookup yields CDR1 LGHNA and CDR2 YNFKEQ. Between the trimmed V and J ends, which lost 0 bases and 0 bases, there was a span of 15 bases. The CDR3 DNA follows: TGTGCCAGCAGCCAAGAGATGTCCCTACCCTACTCTGGGGCCAACGTCCTGACTTTC. Protein sequence: CASSQEMSLPYSGANVLTF.

The chain combines TRBV10-3 with TRBJ1-1, with TRBD1 as a possible D gene (6 bases). From germline, CDR1 is ENHRY and CDR2 SYGVKD. Between the trimmed V and J ends, which lost 3 bases and 5 bases, there was a span of 19 bases. The CDR3 is 16 amino acids. CDR3 loop: CAISEGRGRSETEAFF. The CDR3 coding sequence is TGTGCCATCAGTGAAGGCAGGGGCCGGTCAGAAACTGAAGCTTTCTTT.